The present TCR beta chain was sequenced within a study of human T cells and chemical hapten exposure. MiXCR was run by TCRdb on the RACE reads, yielding one entry per CDR3 protein. Seen here are 95,000 to 100,000 distinct CDR3 sequences, 9.5% to 15% observed once, and the top ten hold roughly 2.1%. The CDR3 loop spans 15 amino acids. The V gene's germline CDR1 is MDHEN and CDR2 SYDVKM. Trimming took 6 bases from V and 1 from J; bases not matched to a gene: 4. Time point of the sample: patch test 1, 2 weeks after DPC sensitization. Noted treatment: therapeutic diphenylcyclopropenone sensitization with weekly scalp DPC.

The chain carries TRBV28 and TRBJ2-2; TRBD2 aligns across 8 bases. The sample was whole blood, taken in connection with sensitization to the hapten diphenylcyclopropenone (DPC). The sequence was obtained from a woman between 35 and 50 years old with alopecia areata. Some clones in this sample may be carry-over from other donors' samples. The CDR3 is CASRLAGMNTGELFF. Written as DNA, the CDR3 is TGTGCCAGCAGGTTAGCGGGGATGAACACCGGGGAGCTGTTTTTT.